This T cell receptor (beta chain) was captured in a study of T cells in Graves' hyperthyroidism and ophthalmopathy (dated by TCRdb to the late 2010s). At the level of the whole study: Peripheral blood was collected at initial diagnosis, before any treatment. A discovery cohort of around 98 patients, roughly 43 with Graves' ophthalmopathy and 57 with stable Graves' hyperthyroidism, was used to find distinguishing TCR V-J signatures. In several Graves' hyperthyroidism patients, the study also compared T-cell repertoires from thyroid tissue with T-cell repertoires from blood. Whether ophthalmopathy could be predicted prospectively was tested in an independent validation cohort made up of some 20 hyperthyroidism patients plus 17 patients who later progressed to ophthalmopathy. After sampling, hyperthyroidism patients received methimazole starting at 30 mg daily, and ophthalmopathy patients received high-dose intravenous methylprednisolone. The 75 to 100 discovery patients were randomly split 7:3 into training and test sets. The paper describes TCR Vbeta CDR3 sequencing of 135 peripheral blood samples, made up of 43 ophthalmopathy patients, 70 to 80 hyperthyroidism patients and 17 progressor patients. Beyond this particular receptor, the publication reports: During validation, the model predicted progression to ophthalmopathy a median of roughly six months ahead of onset, with around 71% sensitivity and about 75% specificity. Most expanded thyroid clonotypes (frequency above 0.001) were also detected in blood, a finding suggesting that blood repertoires may reflect thyroid immune responses. A model built on a 13 V-J signature distinguished ophthalmopathy from stable hyperthyroidism, reaching around 90% sensitivity and around 81% specificity in cross-validation and 80%/75% in testing. No statistical method was used to fix the sample size in advance, and group allocation was not hidden from the investigators.

Stable Graves' hyperthyroidism was defined as the absence of progression to ophthalmopathy over 18 months of follow-up. Hyperthyroidism patients were newly diagnosed, had a disease duration of under 2 months, and were aged 18 to 65 years. Exclusion was applied to patients with uncontrolled infections, other autoimmune diseases, pregnancy or lactation. Diagnoses were based on clinical symptoms, serum thyroxine and TRAb, thyroid ultrasound and orbital computed tomography. PBMCs were separated from roughly 10 ml of fresh peripheral blood using Ficoll-Paque density gradient centrifugation. Total RNA was extracted using Trizol reagent, and RNA quality was assessed on an Agilent 2100 Bioanalyzer. The CDR3, from cysteine to phenylalanine, totals 13 residues. Left in the record is the CDR3 DNA by itself, 39 bases read in frame from the first base. From a lookup of the germline V gene (reference sequence), CDR1 and CDR2 are DFQATT and SNEGSKA. V is pruned by 1 base and J by 6 bases, leaving 5 bases of the junction without a gene match.

This clonotype was seen ten or more times. Its antigen target is currently unknown. Base qualities are not at hand, and no much larger clone is one base apart. The TCR beta CDR3 regions were amplified from the RNA transcripts. A first-round RT-PCR of the TCR CDR3 used the HTBI primer set with the Qiagen OneStep RT-PCR kit. Libraries were constructed in a second round of multiplex PCR, after which size selection and purification were performed. Paired-end sequencing of the libraries was performed with 100 bp reads on an Illumina HiSeq2000. The study's own analysis went as follows. SOAPnuke was used to process the raw data, removing reads that contained adapters or uncalled bases, had a mean Phred below 15, or lacked an exact match to the constant primer or identifier. High-quality paired reads were merged using COPE v1.2.5, and each unique nucleotide sequence was defined as a clonotype. MiTCR v1.1 was used to align the clonotypes against IMGT TRBV, TRBD and TRBJ reference segments. Only V-J combinations with frequency above 0.0001, covering 99.2% of repertoires, were analysed. A TCS score was defined as the ratio between F50 (clonal expansion) and ExV (chaos), using BLOSUM62-based TCRdist between CDR3 peptides within each V-J. Welch's t-statistics and random forest reduced around 550 V-J features to 13, which were used in a naive Bayes classifier (R e1071). TCRdb reprocessed the public reads (quality trimming at Q25 with fastp, clone calling with MiXCR) and kept in-frame beta chains. Rows are combined by CDR3 protein, so each entry shows the most common genes and DNA. In this record, the V and J calls reflect TCRdb's handling and not the investigators' own analysis. The sample table lists roughly 740,000 distinct CDR3 sequences, 15% to 20% of them with a count of one. The ten largest clones add up to around 7.7% of the sample.

Sequenced material: blood. This sequence was found in a man aged 18 to 30 with Graves' hyperthyroidism. This receptor chain uses TRBV20-1 and TRBJ2-5; TRBD2 matches 7 bases in the middle. The CDR3 corresponds to CSARGGGSKTQYF. The DNA sequence is given as TGCAGTGCTAGAGGGGGCGGGAGTAAGACCCAGTACTTC.